This is a list of T cell receptor beta chains from one sample in a study of siplizumab effects on memory and regulatory T cells. Measured with immunoSEQ multiplex PCR; TCRdb has only the in-frame clones, and not every one. The sample has about 110,000 clones; over 85% are singletons. Sequenced sample: CD4+ T cells sorted from blood. Receptor source: a human donor in good health. Each CDR3 is given with its conserved first and last residue. A D gene is named only where the DNA matches it firmly. The size entry is marked missing in some rows and otherwise reads once, few, many or a size class.

D gene,V gene,J gene,clone size,CDR3 DNA,CDR3 protein
-,TRBV2,TRBJ2-7,-,TGTGCCAGCAAGGAGGGACTCCCGAGCTCCTACGAGCAGTACTTC,CASKEGLPSSYEQYF
TRBD2,TRBV5-1,TRBJ2-5,-,TGCGCCAGCAGCTTGGAACCTAGCGGGGTGGGGGAGACCCAGTACTTC,CASSLEPSGVGETQYF
TRBD1,TRBV18,TRBJ1-3,once,TGTGCCAGCTCCCTCGGACAGGGCCGAAACACCATATATTTT,CASSLGQGRNTIYF
-,TRBV5-1,TRBJ2-7,-,TGCGCCAGCCACGTTGGGGGGGCGATATTCCACGAGCAGTACTTC,CASHVGGAIFHEQYF
-,TRBV5-6,TRBJ2-6,-,TGTGCCAGCAGCTTGTATTATCTACCCACCTCTGGGGCCAACGTCCTGACTTTC,CASSLYYLPTSGANVLTF
TRBD2,TRBV12-5,TRBJ2-1,-,TGTGCTAGTGGTTTGGTACCCCCGACTAGCGGGGGGGACAATGAGCAGTTCTTC,CASGLVPPTSGGDNEQFF
-,TRBV6-1,TRBJ2-7,-,TGTGCCAGCAGTGCCCAGAAAACTGCCTCCTACGAGCAGTACTTC,CASSAQKTASYEQYF
-,TRBV11-2,TRBJ1-1,-,TGTGCCAGCAGCCTGGACGGCACTGAAGCTTTCTTT,CASSLDGTEAFF
TRBD2,TRBV5-1,TRBJ2-7,-,TGCGCCAGCAGCTTCCTACTAGCGGGTGCCTACGAGCAGTACTTC,CASSFLLAGAYEQYF
TRBD2,TRBV14,TRBJ2-3,-,TGTGCCAGCAACCGACTAGCGGGGGGGATCACAGATACGCAGTATTTT,CASNRLAGGITDTQYF
-,TRBV2,TRBJ1-5,few,TGTGCCAGCAGACTGAATCAGCCCCAGCATTTT,CASRLNQPQHF
TRBD1,TRBV11-2,TRBJ1-2,-,TGTGCCAGCAGCTTAGGAGGACAGGCTAACTATGGCTACACCTTC,CASSLGGQANYGYTF
-,TRBV21-1,TRBJ1-5,-,TGTGCCAGCCCGGGACCCCAGCATTTT,CASPGPQHF
-,TRBV7-2,TRBJ1-2,once,TGTGCCAGCAGCTTTGACTCCTACTATGGCTACACCTTC,CASSFDSYYGYTF
-,TRBV4-1,TRBJ2-2,-,TGCGCCAGCAGCCAAGGAAGGGGAAGGGCTCCCGGGGAGCTGTTTTTT,CASSQGRGRAPGELFF
TRBD2,TRBV4-2,TRBJ2-7,-,TGTGCCAGCAGCCAAGATGCTAGCGGGAGCTACGAGCAGTACTTC,CASSQDASGSYEQYF
-,TRBV6-1,TRBJ1-2,-,TGTGCCAGCGGGGAGTCTTACTATGGCTACACCTTC,CASGESYYGYTF
-,TRBV6-5,TRBJ2-3,-,TGTGCCAGCAGTTACGAGGCAGGGAGGACAGATACGCAGTATTTT,CASSYEAGRTDTQYF
-,TRBV7-9,TRBJ1-1,-,TGTGCCAGCAGCCCACTAGAGGTGAACACTGAAGCTTTCTTT,CASSPLEVNTEAFF
-,TRBV7-6,TRBJ1-2,few,TGTGCCAGCAGCAACCTTCAAAGAGGGGGCTACACCTTC,CASSNLQRGGYTF
TRBD1,TRBV5-1,TRBJ2-1,-,TGCGCCAGCAGCTCCCAGGGGGCGCCTGGGAATGAGCAGTTCTTC,CASSSQGAPGNEQFF
-,TRBV10-3,TRBJ2-2,-,TGTGCCATCAGTGGAGGGAGGCCGAACACCGGGGAGCTGTTTTTT,CAISGGRPNTGELFF
-,TRBV11-2,TRBJ2-5,-,TGTGCCAGCGCCTCTGGAGAGACCCAGTACTTC,CASASGETQYF
TRBD2,TRBV7-2,TRBJ2-2,-,TGTGCCAGCAGCTTAGATCGGCGGGGGGGCCGCGCCGGGGAGCTGTTTTTT,CASSLDRRGGRAGELFF
-,TRBV7-2,TRBJ1-5,-,TGTGCCAGCAGCTTAGACTTTGGGCAGAAGGGGAATCAGCCCCAGCATTTT,CASSLDFGQKGNQPQHF
-,TRBV10-3,TRBJ1-2,few,TGTGCCATCAGACAGGGTGGTATGAATGGCTACACCTTC,CAIRQGGMNGYTF
TRBD2,TRBV6-1,TRBJ2-1,once,TGTGCCAGCAGACGGGCGGGGGACTACAATGAGCAGTTCTTC,CASRRAGDYNEQFF
-,TRBV18,TRBJ1-1,once,TGTGCCAGCTCACCAGCCGGACCGAACACTGAAGCTTTCTTT,CASSPAGPNTEAFF
TRBD2,TRBV7-2,TRBJ2-5,-,TGTGCCAGCAGCCCGGGCGCGGGGGGTCAAGAGACCCAGTACTTC,CASSPGAGGQETQYF
-,TRBV2,TRBJ2-3,-,TGTGCCAGCATGGCGACAAGCACAGATACGCAGTATTTT,CASMATSTDTQYF
-,TRBV27,TRBJ1-2,-,TGTGCCAGCAGTTTCGTTGGCAGGGTAGACGGCTACACCTTC,CASSFVGRVDGYTF
-,TRBV21-1,TRBJ1-1,once,TGTGCCAGCAGCTCACCGGACAGGGTAGTTTGCGGGAACACTGAAGCTTTCTTT,CASSSPDRVVCGNTEAFF
-,TRBV21-1,TRBJ2-1,-,TGTGCCAGCAGCATCCGCATTAAGGGATCGGATAGATTCGACAATGAGCAGTTCTTC,CASSIRIKGSDRFDNEQFF
-,TRBV7-2,TRBJ2-7,once,TGTGCCAGCAGCCCTTCAGGGGTTTCGTCCTACGAGCAGTACTTC,CASSPSGVSSYEQYF
-,TRBV29-1,TRBJ2-7,-,TGCAGCGTTGAAGGGGAACAGGGAATCTCCGAGCAGTACTTC,CSVEGEQGISEQYF
TRBD2,TRBV7-9,TRBJ2-1,-,TGTGCCAGCAGAACGGGGGGGCATGACAATGAGCAGTTCTTC,CASRTGGHDNEQFF
TRBD1,TRBV27,TRBJ1-5,-,TGTGCCAGCAGTTTGGACAGGAACGGTCGGCCCCAGCATTTT,CASSLDRNGRPQHF
-,TRBV29-1,TRBJ2-3,-,TGCAGCTCGGGGCCAAGCACAGATACGCAGTATTTT,CSSGPSTDTQYF
TRBD1,TRBV7-7,TRBJ2-7,once,TGTGCCAGCAGCCTGGACAGGGGAGGCGAGCAGTACTTC,CASSLDRGGEQYF
-,TRBV21-1,TRBJ2-7,-,TGTGCCAGCAGCTCACGCCCGGGGTACGAGCAGTACTTC,CASSSRPGYEQYF
TRBD2,TRBV7-2,TRBJ2-1,-,TGTGCCAGCAGCTTAAACGGGCGGGAGGGTGAGCAGTTCTTC,CASSLNGREGEQFF
-,TRBV25-1,TRBJ2-7,-,TGTGCCAGCAGTCCACAAGCCGGGACTGAAGAGCAGTACTTC,CASSPQAGTEEQYF
-,TRBV6-5,TRBJ2-7,-,TGTGCCAGCAGTCAGGGTCCGGCCTACGAGCAGTACTTC,CASSQGPAYEQYF
-,TRBV11-1,TRBJ2-1,-,TGTGCCAGCAGCTTAGCCCGGAATAGAGGTGAGCAGTTCTTC,CASSLARNRGEQFF
-,TRBV27,TRBJ2-2,-,TGTGCCAGCCCCGGCCGGGGCAGCGGCACCGGGGAGCTGTTTTTT,CASPGRGSGTGELFF
-,TRBV27,TRBJ2-6,once,TGTGCCAGCAGTTCTTGGGGCAGTTATAGGTCCGGGGCCAACGTCCTGACTTTC,CASSSWGSYRSGANVLTF
-,TRBV6-5,TRBJ2-1,-,TGTGCCAGCAGTTACAGGGGGAACTACAATGAGCAGTTCTTC,CASSYRGNYNEQFF
-,TRBV19,TRBJ2-2,-,TGTGCCAGTAGTATTAGGTCCGGGGTTACGCCCGGGGAGCTGTTTTTT,CASSIRSGVTPGELFF
-,TRBV5-8,TRBJ2-7,-,TGTGCCAGCAGCTTGGCCTTCGGATCCTACGAGCAGTACTTC,CASSLAFGSYEQYF
-,TRBV30,TRBJ2-1,-,TGTGCCTGGAGTGCAGGGGTCAATGAGCAGTTCTTC,CAWSAGVNEQFF
TRBD1,TRBV25-1,TRBJ1-6,-,TGTGCCAGCAGTGATCCCGGGACAGGGATCTCACCCCTCCACTTT,CASSDPGTGISPLHF
-,TRBV6-6,TRBJ2-5,-,TGTGCCAGCAGTTGGGACACTGAGACCCAGTACTTC,CASSWDTETQYF
-,TRBV18,TRBJ1-1,-,TGTGCCAGCTCACCATGGGCCAGGGGGAACACTGAAGCTTTCTTT,CASSPWARGNTEAFF
TRBD1,TRBV5-4,TRBJ1-2,-,TGTGCCAGCAGCACCACAGGGACAGGGATTTCCTATGGCTACACCTTC,CASSTTGTGISYGYTF